This is a list of T cell receptor beta chains from one sample in a study of cytomegalovirus exposure and HLA in healthy donors. TCRdb's table, derived via immunoSEQ multiplex PCR, lists solely in-frame clones and lacks some. The sample contains more than 55,000 clones, roughly 71% of which appear only once. The sample consisted of PBMCs. The receptors stem from a woman aged 55-69 years in good health and CMV-seropositive. Each CDR3 is given with its conserved first and last residue. D genes are given only for firm matches. The listing skips clone size in some rows; elsewhere it reads once, few, many or a size class.

J,V,D,size,DNA,CDR3
TRBJ2-7,TRBV21-1,NA,few,TGTGCCAGCAGCAAACTACTAGACGCTAGCGGGAACAACGAGCAGTACTTC,CASSKLLDASGNNEQYF
TRBJ1-5,TRBV30,NA,NA,TGTGCCTGGAGTGAGGACTCCTACGGGCCCCAGCATTTT,CAWSEDSYGPQHF
TRBJ2-2,TRBV30,NA,few,TGTGCCTGGAGTACAGGATTGGGGGAGCTGTTTTTT,CAWSTGLGELFF
TRBJ1-1,TRBV7-9,NA,once,TGTGCCAGCAGCCTCAGACAGGAGAACACTGAGGCTTTCTTT,CASSLRQENTEAFF
TRBJ1-2,TRBV11-2,NA,NA,TGTGCCAGCTTGGGCAGCGGACAGCCCTATGGCTACACCTTC,CASLGSGQPYGYTF
TRBJ2-7,TRBV11-2,TRBD2,NA,TGTGCCAGCAGCGGACGGACTAGCGGGGCCTACGAGCAGTACTTC,CASSGRTSGAYEQYF
TRBJ1-2,TRBV28,NA,NA,TGTGCCAGCAGTTTGGGGGGGTTCGTCTATGGCTACACCTTC,CASSLGGFVYGYTF
TRBJ1-5,TRBV19,NA,once,TGTGCCAGTAGTATAGGCAGGGTGAGTCAGCCCCAGCATTTT,CASSIGRVSQPQHF
TRBJ2-7,TRBV10-3,TRBD1,NA,TGTGCCACCGCAGCGCCGGGACAGGGGGGCTACTCCTACGAGCAGTACTTC,CATAAPGQGGYSYEQYF
TRBJ1-5,TRBV19,TRBD1,NA,TGTGCCAGTAGTATCGAGGACAGGGATCAGCCCCAGCATTTT,CASSIEDRDQPQHF
TRBJ2-3,TRBV6-4,NA,NA,TGTGCCAGCAGCTCCACGGGGGGCACAGATACGCAGTATTTT,CASSSTGGTDTQYF
TRBJ1-1,TRBV27,TRBD1,NA,TGTGCCAGCAGTTCCCCGGGACAGCGGACTGAAGCTTTCTTT,CASSSPGQRTEAFF
TRBJ1-2,TRBV11-2,TRBD1,once,TGTGCCAGCAGCTTCGGACAGGGCGAAACTTATGGCTACACCTTC,CASSFGQGETYGYTF
TRBJ1-1,TRBV29-1,NA,NA,TGCAGCGTTGTCAATCAGGAAGCTTTCTTT,CSVVNQEAFF
TRBJ2-1,TRBV30,TRBD2,NA,TGTGCCTGGAGTAAGGGTAGCGGGGAAGATGAGCAGTTCTTC,CAWSKGSGEDEQFF
TRBJ2-1,TRBV10-1,TRBD2,NA,TGCGCCAGCAGTTTTCTAGCGGGGGCGAAGTTCTTC,CASSFLAGAKFF
TRBJ1-5,TRBV30,NA,NA,TGTGCCTGGAGTGTATGGGGAGTCAATCAGCCCCAGCATTTT,CAWSVWGVNQPQHF
TRBJ2-7,TRBV7-9,NA,NA,TGTGCCAGCAGCCTCCTGGGCCAGGGTATGTCTGAGCAGTACTTC,CASSLLGQGMSEQYF
TRBJ2-7,TRBV5-6,TRBD2,NA,TGTGCCAGCAGCCCGGCGGGGAGGGCCTACGAGCAGTACTTC,CASSPAGRAYEQYF
TRBJ1-1,TRBV6-5,NA,many,TGTGCCAGCAGGATACAGTTCATGAACACTGAAGCTTTCTTT,CASRIQFMNTEAFF
TRBJ2-1,TRBV12-5,TRBD2,once,TGTGCTAGTGGTCCGGGGGGGGGAAAGCAGTTCTTC,CASGPGGGKQFF
TRBJ1-4,TRBV27,TRBD1,NA,TGTGCCAGCAGACTTCGGCCGATCAGGGGGGAAAAACTGTTTTTT,CASRLRPIRGEKLFF
TRBJ1-5,TRBV19,TRBD1,NA,TGTGCCAGTAGTATGGGACAGGTCCGGGGGCCCCAGCATTTT,CASSMGQVRGPQHF
TRBJ2-7,TRBV10-3,NA,few,TGTGCCATCGGGGGGACCTACGAGCAGTACTTC,CAIGGTYEQYF
TRBJ1-1,TRBV5-1,TRBD1,NA,TGCGCCAGCAGCGCGATAGACAGGGGTTTTATGAACACTGAAGCTTTCTTT,CASSAIDRGFMNTEAFF
TRBJ2-1,TRBV6-1,TRBD2,NA,TGTGCCAGCAGTGGACTAGCGAGCTACAATGAGCAGTTCTTC,CASSGLASYNEQFF
TRBJ2-3,TRBV7-8,NA,NA,TGTGCCAGCAGCTTAGGGGGGCGCACAGATACGCAGTATTTT,CASSLGGRTDTQYF
TRBJ2-1,TRBV18,TRBD2,few,TGTGCCAGCTCTAGGACTAGCGACTACAATGAGCAGTTCTTC,CASSRTSDYNEQFF
TRBJ2-3,TRBV5-1,NA,once,TGCGCCAGCAGCTTGGGGGCAGGGCGAACAGATACGCAGTATTTT,CASSLGAGRTDTQYF
TRBJ2-7,TRBV7-2,NA,few,TGTGCCAGCAGCTCCATGCAGGTATCCTACGAGCAGTACTTC,CASSSMQVSYEQYF
TRBJ1-2,TRBV6-5,NA,NA,TGTGCCAGCAGTCGCCTCGGGTTCGGCTACACCTTC,CASSRLGFGYTF
TRBJ1-3,TRBV5-1,TRBD1,NA,TGCGCCAGCAGCCCAGGGGGCGGTCAAGGAAACACCATATATTTT,CASSPGGGQGNTIYF
TRBJ2-7,TRBV5-1,TRBD2,few,TGCGCCAGCACCGGCAGCGGGAGGGGCGAGCAGTACTTC,CASTGSGRGEQYF
TRBJ2-7,TRBV29-1,TRBD1,NA,TGCAGCTACCGGACAGGGGCGAACGAGCAGTACTTC,CSYRTGANEQYF
TRBJ1-2,TRBV6-5,NA,NA,TGTGCCAGCAAAATGGGGCAGGGAGGTGGCTACACCTTC,CASKMGQGGGYTF
TRBJ2-2,TRBV4-1,TRBD2,NA,TGCGCCAGCAGCCAAGTGGCCACCTACGGGACGGGGGGGCCGGGCACCGGGGAGCTGTTTTTT,CASSQVATYGTGGPGTGELFF
TRBJ1-5,TRBV19,TRBD1,NA,TGTGCCAGTAGTAGACCTCGGGACAGCCTCCCACGGCCCCAGCATTTT,CASSRPRDSLPRPQHF
TRBJ1-1,TRBV7-3,TRBD1,NA,TGTGCCAGCAGCCGGGACAGGGACACTGAAGCTTTCTTT,CASSRDRDTEAFF
TRBJ2-5,TRBV18,NA,once,TGTGCCAGCTCATCTACAGGGCAAGAGACCCAGTACTTC,CASSSTGQETQYF
TRBJ1-5,TRBV5-1,NA,few,TGCGCCAGCAGCTTAGGACAGAATCAGCCCCAGCATTTT,CASSLGQNQPQHF
TRBJ2-3,TRBV6-5,NA,once,TGTGCCAGCAGTCGCGGGCCGACGTCTCATACGCAGTATTTT,CASSRGPTSHTQYF
TRBJ2-7,TRBV12-5,TRBD1,many,TGTGCTAGCCGACCGGCGGGACAGGGCTCCTACGAGCAGTACTTC,CASRPAGQGSYEQYF
TRBJ1-1,TRBV19,TRBD1,NA,TGTGCCAGTAGGGAGTCCGGGACAGGGGGCACTGAAGCTTTCTTT,CASRESGTGGTEAFF
TRBJ2-5,TRBV7-2,NA,NA,TGTGCCAGCAGCCGAAGGGGGGGGCAGGCAGAGACCCAGTACTTC,CASSRRGGQAETQYF
TRBJ2-7,TRBV7-6,TRBD1,once,TGTGCCAGCAGCTTCACAGGGGCCTACGAGCAGTACTTC,CASSFTGAYEQYF
TRBJ1-6,TRBV5-6,TRBD1,NA,TGTGCCAGCAGCGAGCCGGGACAGGGAAATTCACCCCTCCACTTT,CASSEPGQGNSPLHF
TRBJ1-1,TRBV20-1,NA,NA,TGCAGTTCCTCGAGATACACTGAAGCTTTCTTT,CSSSRYTEAFF
TRBJ2-3,TRBV9,NA,NA,TGTGCCAGCAGCGTAGGCGGGTTGGGTACAGATACGCAGTATTTT,CASSVGGLGTDTQYF
TRBJ1-5,TRBV5-6,TRBD1,few,TGTGCCAGCAGCATCGGACAGGGTAGGAATCAGCCCCAGCATTTT,CASSIGQGRNQPQHF
TRBJ1-2,TRBV5-1,TRBD1,NA,TGCGCCAGCAGCCGAACAGGGGAGATCTATGGCTACACCTTC,CASSRTGEIYGYTF
TRBJ1-1,TRBV2,NA,NA,TGTGCCAGCAGTGTAACTGGGAGGAACACTGAAGCTTTCTTT,CASSVTGRNTEAFF
TRBJ1-1,TRBV4-1,TRBD1,few,TGCGCCAGCAGCCGAGCGACAGGGATGAACACTGAAGCTTTCTTT,CASSRATGMNTEAFF
TRBJ1-2,TRBV5-6,NA,few,TGTGCCAGCAGCTGGAGGACAGCAAACTATGGCTACACCTTC,CASSWRTANYGYTF